A selection of T cell receptor beta chains follows, all from one sample in a study of shared clonotypes between healthy human individuals. Assay used: immunoSEQ multiplex PCR; TCRdb lists only in-frame clones, some missing. The data show some 2.1 million clones, about 94% seen once. The sample consisted of naive CD8+ T cells sorted from blood. These receptors came from a man aged 18 to 30 in good health. The CDR3 runs from the conserved cysteine through the conserved F or W.

TRBV2,TRBJ2-7,CASSGTSYEQYF
TRBV6-1,TRBJ2-7,CASSDPQSYEQYF
TRBV9,TRBJ2-7,CASSVGLAVEQYF
TRBV5-6,TRBJ2-5,CASSPQGALQETQYF
TRBV6-5,TRBJ2-5,CASSYWDGSQETQYF
TRBV27,TRBJ1-2,CASSYTGLDGYTF
TRBV6-1,TRBJ1-1,CASRENTEAFF
TRBV2,TRBJ2-5,CASSLPGTSGSGETQYF
TRBV5-6,TRBJ1-1,CASSLERMNTEAFF
TRBV7-9,TRBJ2-1,CASSPTQGGARLDEQFF
TRBV2,TRBJ1-1,CASDSGQVNTEAFF
TRBV6-6,TRBJ1-6,CASIGDIGMRSPLHF
TRBV9,TRBJ2-1,CASSVGFTSGNEQFF
TRBV5-8,TRBJ1-4,CASSLVSGWNEKLFF
TRBV7-9,TRBJ1-1,CASTGTGPEAFF
TRBV7-2,TRBJ2-1,CASSLPSYNEQFF
TRBV10-1,TRBJ2-2,CASSGQGTAGELFF
TRBV2,TRBJ2-7,CASSEALSGGTYEQYF
TRBV7-9,TRBJ1-2,CASSPPGGWGYTF
TRBV4-1,TRBJ2-7,CASSPLAGDYEQYF
TRBV2,TRBJ2-2,CASDLNTGELFF
TRBV7-9,TRBJ2-7,CASSITGQGYEQYF
TRBV5-8,TRBJ2-1,CASSLMTGLSNEQFF
TRBV14,TRBJ2-5,CASSSVQLAGAQRETQYF
TRBV1,TRBJ2-3,CTSSQVCKLAPLLPRDTQYF
TRBV5-6,TRBJ2-7,CASSPTLGGLEQYF
TRBV7-9,TRBJ1-1,CASSPTAGLGTEAFF
TRBV7-6,TRBJ2-3,CASSLGTSGSRPDTQYF
TRBV9,TRBJ2-1,CASSVTSHEQFF
TRBV7-2,TRBJ2-3,CASSPTKGWVDTQYF
TRBV11-2,TRBJ2-1,CASSLIGTSLYNEQFF
TRBV11-2,TRBJ2-5,CASSSPIGTSGGGETQYF
TRBV28,TRBJ2-2,CASSSPSSSHPGPGELFF
TRBV29-1,TRBJ1-2,CSVEDGGQDLFNYGYTF
TRBV18,TRBJ2-7,CASSPEGGSYEQYF
TRBV25-1,TRBJ1-1,CASSGTEVFF
TRBV19,TRBJ1-3,CASSISGNGNTIYF
TRBV7-9,TRBJ2-7,CASSLTGLVHEQYF
TRBV27,TRBJ2-7,CASSFGTGEQYF
TRBV5-4,TRBJ2-7,CASSSGTGYEQYF
TRBV27,TRBJ2-1,CASSWTSGDLLNEQFF
TRBV10-3,TRBJ2-7,CAAQDSSYEQYF
TRBV5-6,TRBJ1-2,CASSWTGTANYGYTF
TRBV15,TRBJ2-7,CATSVRTSGTRNEQYF
TRBV28,TRBJ1-1,CASSETANTEAFF
TRBV13,TRBJ2-7,CASSSTGTSGYEQYF
TRBV19,TRBJ2-5,CASSIDWETSEQETQYF
TRBV2,TRBJ1-6,CASSDFGNSPLHF
TRBV5-4,TRBJ2-3,CASSPGLADRDTQYF
TRBV19,TRBJ2-7,CASSMGTGNYEQYF
TRBV19,TRBJ2-1,CASSIDPGVSDYNEQFF
TRBV28,TRBJ2-7,CASSTSSYEQYF
TRBV11-2,TRBJ2-7,CASSPPGYEQYF